The present entry profiles one TCR beta chain with its context. Its antigen is as yet unknown. This sample was taken from a study of T cell responses to AZD1222 COVID-19 vaccine. Study-wide results and limits: The reported proportion of spike-specific TCRs targeting unmutated variant regions was nearly half. Donors were mostly white British, more females; clonal diversity possibly underestimated.

Repertoires were generated with immunoSEQ multiplex PCR, while TCRdb's copy carries only in-frame clones and drops some. The data contain 150,000 to 200,000 clones, just under 95% of them singletons. Per the germline V gene, CDR1 is SGHTA and CDR2 is FQGNSA. V was clipped by 2 bases and J by 4 bases; unmatched bases: 5. There are 16 residues in the CDR3. This rearrangement joins TRBV7-2 to TRBJ2-3; 11 bases agree with TRBD2. The sequence was obtained from an adult who received the MenACWY meningococcal vaccine as a control. The source was peripheral blood, collected 28 days after the second dose of the MenACWY control vaccine. The CDR3 loop reads CASSLRLAGGSDTQYF. CDR3 bases: TGTGCCAGCAGCTTACGGCTAGCGGGGGGATCAGATACGCAGTATTTT. The full variable domain, completed using reference TRBV7-2 and TRBJ2-3, is GAGVSQSPSNKVTEKGKDVELRCDPISGHTALYWYRQSLGQGLEFLIYFQGNSAPDKSGLPSDRFSAERTGGSVSTLTIQRTQQEDSAVYLCASSLRLAGGSDTQYFGPGTRLTVL.